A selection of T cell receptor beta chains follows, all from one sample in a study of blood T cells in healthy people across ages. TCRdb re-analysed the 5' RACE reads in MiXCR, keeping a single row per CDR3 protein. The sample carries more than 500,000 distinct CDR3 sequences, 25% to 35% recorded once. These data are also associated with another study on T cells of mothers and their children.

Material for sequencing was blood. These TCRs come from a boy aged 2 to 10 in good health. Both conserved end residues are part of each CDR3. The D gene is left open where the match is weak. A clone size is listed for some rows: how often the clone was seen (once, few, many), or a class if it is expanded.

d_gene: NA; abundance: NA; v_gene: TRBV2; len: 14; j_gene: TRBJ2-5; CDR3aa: CASSGPDSNYEQYF; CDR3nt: TGTGCCAGCTCAGGCCCGGACTCAAACTATGAGCAGTACTTC
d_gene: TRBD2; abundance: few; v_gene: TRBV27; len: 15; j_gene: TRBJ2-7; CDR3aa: CASSFGTSGTHEQYF; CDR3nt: TGTGCCAGCAGTTTTGGGACTAGCGGGACCCACGAGCAGTACTTC
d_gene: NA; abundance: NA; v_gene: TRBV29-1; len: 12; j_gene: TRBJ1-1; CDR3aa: CSVVPAGSEAFF; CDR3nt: NA
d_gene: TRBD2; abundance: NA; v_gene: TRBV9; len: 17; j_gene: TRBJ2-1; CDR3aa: CASSVETSGGATDEQFF; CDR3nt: TGTGCCAGCAGCGTAGAGACTAGCGGGGGGGCCACCGATGAGCAGTTCTTC
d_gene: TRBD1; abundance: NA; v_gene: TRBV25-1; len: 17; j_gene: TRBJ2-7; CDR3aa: CASSDHFGGTGPLEQYF; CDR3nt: TGTGCCAGCAGTGACCATTTCGGCGGGACAGGCCCCCTCGAGCAGTACTTC
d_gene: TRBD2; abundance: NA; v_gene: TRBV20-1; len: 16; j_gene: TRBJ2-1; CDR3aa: CSARVASGGQLNEQFF; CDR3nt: TGCAGTGCTAGAGTGGCTAGCGGGGGGCAACTCAATGAGCAGTTCTTC
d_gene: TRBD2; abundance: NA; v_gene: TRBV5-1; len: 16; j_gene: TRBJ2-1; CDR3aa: CASSKITSGGFGEQFF; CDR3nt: TGCGCCAGCAGCAAAATCACTAGCGGGGGGTTCGGTGAGCAGTTCTTC
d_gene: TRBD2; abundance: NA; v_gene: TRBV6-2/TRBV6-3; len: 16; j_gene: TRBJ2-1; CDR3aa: CASSRIAGGPGNEQFF; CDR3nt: TGTGCCAGCAGTCGAATAGCGGGAGGGCCGGGAAATGAGCAGTTCTTC
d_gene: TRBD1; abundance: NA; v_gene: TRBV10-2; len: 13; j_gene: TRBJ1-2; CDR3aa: CASSDRQGYGYTF; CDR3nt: TGCGCCAGCAGTGACCGACAGGGATATGGCTACACCTTC
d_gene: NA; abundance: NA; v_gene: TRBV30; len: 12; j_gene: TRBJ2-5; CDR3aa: CAWRLDGETQYF; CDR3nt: TGTGCCTGGAGACTGGACGGGGAGACCCAGTACTTC
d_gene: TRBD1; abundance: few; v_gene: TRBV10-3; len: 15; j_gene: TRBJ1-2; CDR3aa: CAISWDRGVDYGYTF; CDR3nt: TGTGCCATCAGTTGGGACAGGGGAGTCGACTATGGCTACACCTTC
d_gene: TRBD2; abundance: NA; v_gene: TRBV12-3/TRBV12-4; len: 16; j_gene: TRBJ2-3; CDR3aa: CASSFPAGGHTDTQYF; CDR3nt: TGTGCCAGCAGTTTTCCAGCGGGGGGCCACACAGATACGCAGTATTTT
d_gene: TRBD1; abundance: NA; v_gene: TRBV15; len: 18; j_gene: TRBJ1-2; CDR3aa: CATSRDLAGGEKNYGYTF; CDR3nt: TGTGCCACCAGCAGAGATCTCGCAGGGGGGGAAAAAAACTATGGCTACACCTTC
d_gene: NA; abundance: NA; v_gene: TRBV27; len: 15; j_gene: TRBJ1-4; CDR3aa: CANSLAWGSNENLFF; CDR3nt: TGTGCCAACAGTTTAGCCTGGGGGTCTAATGAAAATCTGTTTTTT
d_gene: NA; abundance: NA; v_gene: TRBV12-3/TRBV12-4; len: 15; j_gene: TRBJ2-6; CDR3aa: CASRHRISGANVLTF; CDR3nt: TGTGCCAGCAGACACAGGATCTCTGGGGCAAACGTCCTGACTTTC
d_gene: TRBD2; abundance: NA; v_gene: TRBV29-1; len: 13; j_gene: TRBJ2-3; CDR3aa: CSVETSGGDTQYF; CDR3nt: TGCAGCGTTGAAACTAGCGGAGGAGATACGCAGTATTTT
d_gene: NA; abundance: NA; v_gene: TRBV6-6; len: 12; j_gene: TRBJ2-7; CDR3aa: CASGMNKDLADF; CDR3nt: TGTGCCAGCGGGATGAACAAGGACCTCGCTGACTTC
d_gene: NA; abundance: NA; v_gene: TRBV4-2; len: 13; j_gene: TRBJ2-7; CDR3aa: CASSQGQQGEQYF; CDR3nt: TGTGCCAGCAGCCAAGGTCAGCAGGGCGAGCAGTACTTC
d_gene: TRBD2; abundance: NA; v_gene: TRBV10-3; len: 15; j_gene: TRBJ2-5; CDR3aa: CAISGGLVEQETQYF; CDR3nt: TGTGCCATCAGTGGGGGACTAGTAGAGCAAGAGACCCAGTACTTC
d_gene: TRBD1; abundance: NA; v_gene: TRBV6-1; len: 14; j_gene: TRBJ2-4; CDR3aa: CASSERQGANIQYF; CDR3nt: TGTGCCAGCAGTGAAAGACAGGGGGCGAACATTCAGTACTTC
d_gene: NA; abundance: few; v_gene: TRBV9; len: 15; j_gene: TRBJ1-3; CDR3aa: CASSVKGTLGNTIYF; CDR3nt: TGTGCCAGCAGCGTAAAGGGAACTCTTGGAAACACCATATATTTT
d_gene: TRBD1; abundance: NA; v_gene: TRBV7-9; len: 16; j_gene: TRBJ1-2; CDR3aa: CASSQGLLGQGYGYTF; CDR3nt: TGTGCCAGCAGCCAAGGTCTACTGGGACAGGGCTATGGCTACACCTTC
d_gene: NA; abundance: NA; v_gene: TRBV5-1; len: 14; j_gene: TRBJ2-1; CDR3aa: CASSAEPFDYEQFF; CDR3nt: TGCGCCAGCAGCGCGGAACCGTTTGACTATGAGCAGTTCTTC
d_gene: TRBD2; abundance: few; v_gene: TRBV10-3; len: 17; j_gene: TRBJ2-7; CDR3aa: CAISESNGLAESYEQYF; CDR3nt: TGTGCCATCAGTGAGTCGAACGGGCTAGCGGAAAGCTACGAGCAGTACTTC
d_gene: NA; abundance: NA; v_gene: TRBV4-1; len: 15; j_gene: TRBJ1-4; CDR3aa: CASSQRTRVSEKLFF; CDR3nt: TGCGCCAGCAGCCAACGGACGCGGGTTTCTGAAAAACTGTTTTTT
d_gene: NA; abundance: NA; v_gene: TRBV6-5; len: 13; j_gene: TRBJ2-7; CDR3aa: CASGQGWNYEQYF; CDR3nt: TGTGCCAGCGGACAAGGCTGGAACTACGAGCAGTACTTC
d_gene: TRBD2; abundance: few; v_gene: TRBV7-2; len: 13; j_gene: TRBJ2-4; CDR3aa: CASSLTGLAARYF; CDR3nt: TGTGCCAGCAGCTTAACGGGACTAGCGGCCAGGTACTTC
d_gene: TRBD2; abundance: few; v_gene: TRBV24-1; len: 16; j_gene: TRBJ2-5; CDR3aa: CATSDLGTSGEETQYF; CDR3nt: TGTGCCACCAGTGATTTGGGGACTAGCGGAGAAGAGACCCAGTACTTC
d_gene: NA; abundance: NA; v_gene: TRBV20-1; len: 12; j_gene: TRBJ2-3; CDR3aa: CSARVPPDTQYF; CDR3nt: TGCAGTGCTAGAGTGCCCCCAGATACGCAGTATTTT
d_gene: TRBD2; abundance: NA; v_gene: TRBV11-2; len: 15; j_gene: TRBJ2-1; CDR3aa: CASLRTSGGAHEQFF; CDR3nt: TGTGCCAGCCTCCGGACTAGCGGGGGGGCCCATGAGCAGTTCTTC
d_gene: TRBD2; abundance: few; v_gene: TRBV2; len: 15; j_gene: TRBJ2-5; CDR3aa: CASRKTSGVPETQYF; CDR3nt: TGTGCCAGCAGGAAGACTAGCGGGGTGCCAGAGACCCAGTACTTC
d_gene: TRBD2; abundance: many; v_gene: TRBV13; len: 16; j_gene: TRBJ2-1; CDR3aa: CASSLGGGAGYNEQFF; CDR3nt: TGTGCCAGCAGCTTAGGCGGGGGGGCTGGTTACAATGAGCAGTTCTTC
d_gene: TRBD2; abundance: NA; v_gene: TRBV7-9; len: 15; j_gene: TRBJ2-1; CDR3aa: CASSLKRGDYNEQFF; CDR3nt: TGTGCCAGCAGCTTAAAGCGGGGGGACTACAATGAGCAGTTCTTC
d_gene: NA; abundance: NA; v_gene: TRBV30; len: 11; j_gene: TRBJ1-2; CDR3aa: CAWSDPEVDTF; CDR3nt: TGTGCCTGGAGTGACCCGGAGGTAGACACCTTC
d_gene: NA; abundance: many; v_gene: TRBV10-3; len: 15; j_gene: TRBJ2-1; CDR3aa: CAISETPGANNEQFF; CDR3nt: TGTGCCATCAGTGAGACGCCGGGGGCGAACAATGAGCAGTTCTTC
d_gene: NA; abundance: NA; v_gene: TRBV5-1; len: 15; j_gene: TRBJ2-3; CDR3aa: CASSFRQPGADTQYF; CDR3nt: TGCGCCAGCAGCTTCAGGCAGCCAGGCGCAGATACGCAGTATTTT
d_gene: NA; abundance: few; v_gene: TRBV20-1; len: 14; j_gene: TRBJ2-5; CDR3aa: CSASGWTNQETQYF; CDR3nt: TGCAGTGCTAGTGGTTGGACTAACCAAGAGACCCAGTACTTC
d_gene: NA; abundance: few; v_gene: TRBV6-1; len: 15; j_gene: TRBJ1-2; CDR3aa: CASSEDLSPNYGYTF; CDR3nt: TGTGCCAGCAGTGAAGATCTGTCACCTAACTATGGCTACACCTTC
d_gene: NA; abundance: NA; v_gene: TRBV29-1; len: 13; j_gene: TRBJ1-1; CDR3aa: CSASSTGPTEAFF; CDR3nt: TGCAGCGCTAGCTCGACAGGACCCACTGAAGCTTTCTTT
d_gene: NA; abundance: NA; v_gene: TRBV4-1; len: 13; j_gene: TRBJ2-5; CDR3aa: CASSQDSRETQYF; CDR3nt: TGCGCCAGCAGCCAAGATTCTCGAGAGACCCAGTACTTC
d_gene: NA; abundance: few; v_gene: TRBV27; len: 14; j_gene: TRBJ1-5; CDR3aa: CASGSRSRGQPQHF; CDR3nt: TGTGCCAGCGGCTCGAGGTCCCGGGGACAGCCCCAGCATTTT
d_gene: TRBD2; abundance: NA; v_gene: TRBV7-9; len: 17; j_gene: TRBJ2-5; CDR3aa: CASSPGLAGAGQETQYF; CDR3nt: TGTGCCAGCAGCCCCGGACTAGCGGGAGCCGGGCAAGAGACCCAGTACTTC
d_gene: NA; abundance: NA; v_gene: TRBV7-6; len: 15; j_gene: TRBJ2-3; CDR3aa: CASSLTPMGRDTQYF; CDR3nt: TGTGCCAGCAGCTTAACCCCCATGGGACGAGATACGCAGTATTTT
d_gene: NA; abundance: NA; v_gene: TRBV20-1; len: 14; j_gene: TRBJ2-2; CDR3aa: CSARSRGITGELFF; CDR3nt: TGCAGTGCTCGATCCAGGGGAATCACCGGGGAGCTGTTTTTT
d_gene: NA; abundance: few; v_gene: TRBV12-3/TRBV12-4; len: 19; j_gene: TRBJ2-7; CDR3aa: CASSVWRGGRIRGAYEQYF; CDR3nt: TGTGCCAGCAGTGTCTGGAGGGGGGGACGCATTCGTGGCGCCTACGAGCAGTACTTC
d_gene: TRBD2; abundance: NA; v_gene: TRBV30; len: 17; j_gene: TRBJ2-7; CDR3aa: CAWSPGTSGSIAYEQYF; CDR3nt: TGTGCCTGGAGTCCCGGGACTAGCGGGAGTATTGCCTACGAGCAGTACTTC
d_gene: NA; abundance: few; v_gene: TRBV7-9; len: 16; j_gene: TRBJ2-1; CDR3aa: CASSLDSLSRNNEQFF; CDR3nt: TGTGCCAGCAGCTTAGATTCACTTTCGCGGAACAATGAGCAGTTCTTC
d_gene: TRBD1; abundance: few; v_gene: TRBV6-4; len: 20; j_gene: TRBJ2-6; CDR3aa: CASSAPLKGAFKSGANVLTF; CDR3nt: TGTGCCAGCAGTGCCCCTCTGAAGGGGGCTTTTAAGTCCGGGGCCAACGTCCTGACTTTC
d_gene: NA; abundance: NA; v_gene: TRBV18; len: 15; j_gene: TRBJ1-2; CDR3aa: CASSPPGRTLYGYTF; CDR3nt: TGTGCCAGCTCACCTCCGGGACGGACTCTCTATGGCTACACCTTC
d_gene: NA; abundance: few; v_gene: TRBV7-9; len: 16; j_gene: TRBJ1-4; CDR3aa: CASSDGGPLTNEKLFF; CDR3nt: TGTGCCAGCAGCGATGGAGGACCCTTAACTAATGAAAAACTGTTTTTT
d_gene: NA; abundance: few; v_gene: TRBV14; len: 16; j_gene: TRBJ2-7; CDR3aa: CASSQDPRMAFYEQYF; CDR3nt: TGTGCCAGCAGCCAAGATCCACGGATGGCGTTCTACGAGCAGTACTTC
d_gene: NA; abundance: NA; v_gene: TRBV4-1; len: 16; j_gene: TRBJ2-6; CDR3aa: CASSLAQGSGANVLTF; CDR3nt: TGCGCCAGCAGCCTGGCGCAGGGATCTGGGGCCAACGTCCTGACTTTC
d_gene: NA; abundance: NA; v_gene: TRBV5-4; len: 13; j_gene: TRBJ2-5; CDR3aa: CASSSAGEETQYF; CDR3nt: TGTGCCAGCAGCTCCGCAGGGGAGGAGACCCAGTACTTC
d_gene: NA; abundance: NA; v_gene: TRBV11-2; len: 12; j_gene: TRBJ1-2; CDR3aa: CASSLGRDGYTF; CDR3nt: TGTGCCAGCAGCTTAGGGCGGGATGGCTACACCTTC
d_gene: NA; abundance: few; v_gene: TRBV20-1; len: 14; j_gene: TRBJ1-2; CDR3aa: CSARAGAAAYGYTF; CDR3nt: TGCAGTGCTAGGGCGGGGGCCGCGGCCTATGGCTACACCTTC
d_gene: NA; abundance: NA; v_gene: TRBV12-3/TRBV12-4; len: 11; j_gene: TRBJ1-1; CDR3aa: CASSREGEAFF; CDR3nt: TGTGCCAGCAGCCGCGAGGGTGAAGCTTTCTTT
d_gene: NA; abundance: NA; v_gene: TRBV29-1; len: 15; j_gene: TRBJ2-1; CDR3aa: CSARPLRGATGEQFF; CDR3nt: TGCAGCGCCCGACCCCTTAGGGGGGCCACGGGTGAGCAGTTCTTC
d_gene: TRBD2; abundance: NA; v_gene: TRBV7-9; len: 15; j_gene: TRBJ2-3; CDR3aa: CASSASSGGADTQYF; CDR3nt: TGTGCCAGCAGCGCCTCTAGCGGGGGGGCCGATACGCAGTATTTT
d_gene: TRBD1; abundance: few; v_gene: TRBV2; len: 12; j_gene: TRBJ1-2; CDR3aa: CASTPTGDGYTF; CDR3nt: TGTGCCAGCACCCCGACAGGGGATGGCTACACCTTC
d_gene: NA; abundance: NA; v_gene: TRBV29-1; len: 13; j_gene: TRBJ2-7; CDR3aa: CSVGRDTTYEQYF; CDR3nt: TGCAGCGTTGGGCGGGACACCACCTACGAGCAGTACTTC